The rows below give T cell receptor beta chains drawn from one sample of a study of shared clonotypes between healthy human individuals. This table comes from immunoSEQ multiplex PCR, and its TCRdb copy is limited to in-frame clones, with some not included. Of about 490,000 clones detected, 81% appear once; the ten largest clones hold about an eighth. Sequenced input: PBMCs. Receptors originate from a woman between 35 and 50 years old in good health. Some clones in this sample may be carry-over from other donors' samples. CDR3s include the opening cysteine and the closing phenylalanine or tryptophan. A D gene is named only where the DNA matches it firmly. Where a row states a size, it is once, few, many or the class of an expanded clone; other rows omit it.

TRBV19	TRBJ1-4	12	few	.	CASSIVPEKLFF	TGTGCCAGTAGTATTGTTCCGGAAAAACTGTTTTTT
TRBV4-1	TRBJ2-2	18	few	.	CASSQDPPGRVDTGELFF	TGCGCCAGCAGCCAAGACCCCCCGGGCAGGGTAGACACCGGGGAGCTGTTTTTT
TRBV5-1	TRBJ2-7	16	.	.	CASSSNAGTGSNEQYF	TGCGCCAGCAGCTCAAACGCGGGCACAGGGAGTAACGAGCAGTACTTC
TRBV6-5	TRBJ1-2	14	.	.	CISSYSQLNYGYTF	TGTATCAGCAGTTACTCCCAGTTGAACTATGGCTACACCTTC
TRBV29-1	TRBJ2-3	15	.	.	CSVFLGRPPSDTQYF	TGCAGCGTTTTCCTTGGCAGGCCCCCTTCGGATACGCAGTATTTT
TRBV11-2	TRBJ2-1	17	.	TRBD2	CASSLSASGRAHNEQFF	TGTGCCAGCAGCTTATCGGCTAGCGGGAGGGCCCACAATGAGCAGTTCTTC
TRBV2	TRBJ2-1	15	.	.	CASSEETALFGEQFF	TGTGCCAGCAGTGAGGAGACAGCTCTTTTCGGTGAGCAGTTCTTC
TRBV29-1	TRBJ2-3	13	.	TRBD2	CSVVTSGTDTQYF	TGCAGCGTTGTTACTAGCGGGACAGATACGCAGTATTTT
TRBV7-2	TRBJ2-7	15	.	TRBD2	CASSLGLAASYEQYF	TGTGCCAGCAGCTTGGGACTAGCGGCCTCCTACGAGCAGTACTTC
TRBV28	TRBJ2-7	15	.	.	CASSSEWPSSYEQYF	TGTGCCAGCAGTTCTGAGTGGCCGAGCTCCTACGAGCAGTACTTC
TRBV7-3	TRBJ2-3	15	.	.	CASSPLGPSTDTQYF	TGTGCCAGCAGCCCCCTGGGCCCTAGCACAGATACGCAGTATTTT
TRBV5-1	TRBJ1-1	13	once	TRBD1	CASSWGQGTEAFF	TGCGCCAGCAGCTGGGGACAGGGAACTGAAGCTTTCTTT
TRBV5-1	TRBJ2-3	16	few	.	CASSLVPQTATDTQYF	TGCGCCAGCAGCTTGGTCCCTCAGACAGCCACAGATACGCAGTATTTT
TRBV10-3	TRBJ2-6	15	.	.	CAISESGPGANVLTF	TGTGCCATCAGTGAGTCCGGTCCAGGGGCCAACGTCCTGACTTTC
TRBV10-1	TRBJ2-7	15	.	.	CASSDVAGAWNEQYF	TGCGCCAGCAGTGATGTTGCCGGGGCCTGGAACGAGCAGTACTTC
TRBV5-1	TRBJ2-7	14	few	.	CASSLVSGLGEQYF	TGCGCCAGCAGCTTGGTGTCAGGGTTGGGCGAGCAGTACTTC
TRBV18	TRBJ1-5	15	.	TRBD1	CASSPLGQGNQPQHF	TGTGCCAGCTCACCACTCGGACAGGGGAATCAGCCCCAGCATTTT
TRBV30	TRBJ2-4	14	.	.	CAWSVGVAKNIQYF	TGTGCCTGGAGTGTTGGGGTTGCCAAAAACATTCAGTACTTC
TRBV6-1	TRBJ1-5	15	once	TRBD1	CASSSTTGDNQPQHF	TGTGCCAGCAGTTCAACGACAGGGGACAATCAGCCCCAGCATTTT
TRBV28	TRBJ2-3	13	.	.	CASSTPATDTQYF	TGTGCCAGCAGTACCCCGGCCACAGATACGCAGTATTTT
TRBV5-1	TRBJ2-5	16	.	TRBD2	CASSLAASGSIETQYF	TGCGCCAGCAGCTTGGCGGCTAGCGGGAGTATTGAGACCCAGTACTTC
TRBV18	TRBJ2-2	14	.	.	CASSPPGFSGELFF	TGTGCCAGCTCACCCCCAGGGTTCTCCGGGGAGCTGTTTTTT
TRBV27	TRBJ1-1	14	few	TRBD1	CASSLTGLNTEAFF	TGTGCCAGCAGTTTGACAGGGCTGAACACTGAAGCTTTCTTT
TRBV30	TRBJ1-5	14	.	.	CAWSGRVSNQPQHF	TGTGCCTGGAGTGGCAGGGTCTCCAATCAGCCCCAGCATTTT
TRBV6-6	TRBJ2-7	14	once	TRBD1	CASRPGTGTYEQYF	TGTGCCAGCAGACCCGGGACAGGTACCTACGAGCAGTACTTC
TRBV11-2	TRBJ2-5	16	few	TRBD2	CASSLGRILAEETQYF	TGTGCCAGCAGCTTAGGCCGTATCCTAGCGGAAGAGACCCAGTACTTC
TRBV7-8	TRBJ1-5	14	.	TRBD1	CASSSGTENQPQHF	TGTGCCAGCAGTTCCGGGACAGAAAATCAGCCCCAGCATTTT
TRBV28	TRBJ1-5	15	.	TRBD1	CASSSRTGRYQPRHF	TGTGCCAGCAGTTCCCGGACAGGGCGGTACCAGCCCCGGCATTTT
TRBV7-3	TRBJ2-3	15	once	TRBD2	CASRSGLAGPDTQYF	TGTGCCAGCAGATCCGGACTAGCGGGACCGGATACGCAGTATTTT
TRBV6-1	TRBJ2-2	14	.	.	CASSEGPNTGELFF	TGTGCCAGCAGTGAAGGACCCAACACCGGGGAGCTGTTTTTT
TRBV29-1	TRBJ2-5	10	.	.	CSASAGTQYF	TGCAGCGCTTCCGCAGGGACCCAGTACTTC
TRBV7-6	TRBJ2-5	15	.	.	CASSLVGGTVETQYF	TGTGCCAGCAGCTTAGTGGGGGGTACGGTGGAGACCCAGTACTTC
TRBV7-2	TRBJ1-1	15	once	.	CASSLVPGGGTEAFF	TGTGCCAGCAGCTTAGTCCCGGGAGGTGGGACTGAAGCTTTCTTT
TRBV19	TRBJ2-3	15	.	.	CASSINPGGADTQYF	TGTGCCAGTAGTATCAATCCGGGGGGCGCAGATACGCAGTATTTT
TRBV28	TRBJ1-1	13	.	.	CASSLMAKGEAFF	TGTGCCAGCAGTTTAATGGCTAAGGGTGAAGCTTTCTTT
TRBV11-1	TRBJ2-5	14	.	.	CASSYRRFQETQYF	TGTGCCAGCAGCTACCGCAGGTTCCAAGAGACCCAGTACTTC
TRBV4-1	TRBJ2-7	15	.	TRBD2	CASSPTAGGGYEQYF	TGCGCCAGCAGCCCCACCGCGGGAGGGGGCTACGAGCAGTACTTC
TRBV5-1	TRBJ1-5	14	.	TRBD1	CASSSAGGGQPQHF	TGCGCCAGCAGCTCGGCAGGGGGCGGGCAGCCCCAGCATTTT
TRBV6-1	TRBJ2-7	16	few	TRBD2	CASSEGTSGVSYEQYF	TGTGCCAGCAGTGAGGGAACTAGCGGGGTCTCCTACGAGCAGTACTTC
TRBV7-2	TRBJ2-1	14	.	TRBD2	CASSPSGSGSEQFF	TGTGCCAGCAGCCCCAGCGGGAGTGGCTCTGAGCAGTTCTTC
TRBV6-5	TRBJ2-3	16	once	TRBD2	CASSSLAGGQPDTQYF	TGTGCCAGCAGTTCATTAGCGGGAGGGCAGCCAGATACGCAGTATTTT
TRBV28	TRBJ2-4	15	.	TRBD1	CASSRDRGRFDIQYF	TGTGCCAGCAGTCGTGACAGGGGCCGCTTTGACATTCAGTACTTC
TRBV5-4	TRBJ1-2	16	.	.	CASRSPKDGPGDGYTF	TGTGCCAGCAGGTCCCCCAAGGACGGCCCCGGTGATGGCTACACCTTC
TRBV11-2	TRBJ1-1	14	few	TRBD1	CASSSTGVSTEAFF	TGTGCCAGCAGCTCCACAGGGGTTTCCACTGAAGCTTTCTTT